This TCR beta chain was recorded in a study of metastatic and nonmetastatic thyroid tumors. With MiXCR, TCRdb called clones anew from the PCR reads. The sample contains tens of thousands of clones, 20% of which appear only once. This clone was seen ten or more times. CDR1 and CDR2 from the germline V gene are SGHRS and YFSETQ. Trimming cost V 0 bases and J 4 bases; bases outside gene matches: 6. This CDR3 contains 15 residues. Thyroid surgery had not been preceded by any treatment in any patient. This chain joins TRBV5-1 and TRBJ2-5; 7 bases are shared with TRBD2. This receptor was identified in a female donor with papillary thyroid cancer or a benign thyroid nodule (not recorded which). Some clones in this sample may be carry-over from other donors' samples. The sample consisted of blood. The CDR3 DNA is TGCGCCAGCAGCTTGGACGGGAGGAGAGTAGAGACCCAGTACTTC. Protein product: CASSLDGRRVETQYF.